The sequence of this TCR beta chain was determined in a study of blood T cell repertoires in COVID-19. Study-level information: Samples representing acute and convalescent COVID-19 were sourced from the United States, Italy and Spain. The analysed material was cDNA or gDNA that came from T cells, B-cell-depleted T cells, or PBMCs.

CDR3 size: 12 residues. Between the trimmed V and J ends, which lost 5 bases and 8 bases, there was a span of 12 bases. Original analysis: Reference gene primer amplification yielded estimated nucleated cell counts. The protocol was immunoSEQ multiplex PCR, while the TCRdb copy is restricted to in-frame clones and leaves out a portion. V and J calls and clone size are given by that table; D and trimming were obtained from the DNA. The data show approximately 100,000 clones, more than 80% seen once. The TCR was taken from a human donor in a cohort sampled during active COVID-19. The rearrangement uses TRBV12-3 or TRBV12-4 and TRBJ1-2; D remains ambiguous. The specimen sequenced was peripheral blood. The CDR3 spells CASSPDREGYTF. The CDR3 DNA reads TGTGCCAGCAGTCCCGATAGGGAGGGCTACACCTTC.